The 20 T cell receptor beta chains presented below share a single source sample, sequenced in a study of immune characterization of retroperitoneal liposarcoma. TCRdb itself ran the PCR reads through MiXCR, one entry per CDR3 protein. The repertoire holds fewer than 8,000 distinct CDR3 sequences, with around 42% as singletons. The sequenced sample was tumor tissue. These receptors were taken from a male donor with retroperitoneal liposarcoma.

The chain recombines TRBV7-2 with TRBJ2-7, with D possibly called TRBD1 or TRBD2 (5 bases each). V gave up 5 bases and J gave up 0 bases, with 14 bases separating them. CDR3 length: 15 amino acids. CDR1 SGHTA and CDR2 FQGNSA come from the germline V gene. CDR3 sequence reads: CASSPGAGSSYEQYF. The CDR3 coding sequence is TGTGCCAGCAGCCCTGGGGCAGGGAGCTCCTACGAGCAGTACTTC.

This clonotype was counted a few times. The chain links TRBV6-1 to TRBJ2-7, with 7 bases fitting TRBD1. Germline V gene data show CDR1 as MNHNS and CDR2 as SASEGT. The J segment lost 1 base and the V segment lost 8 bases, leaving 5 bases of the junction unmatched. The CDR3 is 13 amino acids. This chain's CDR3 is CASGMTGSYEQYF. The CDR3, as DNA: TGTGCCAGCGGAATGACAGGGTCCTACGAGCAGTACTTC.

The V and J genes are TRBV6-1 and TRBJ2-1; 8 bases align to TRBD2. The DNA end is a closer match to TRBJ2-5, so the J assignment may be wrong. CDR1 is MNHNS and CDR2 is SASEGT in the germline V gene. This CDR3 comprises 16 residues. CDR3: CASSYTIAGPPGTQYF. The CDR3 region has the DNA TGTGCCAGCAGTTATACAATAGCGGGGCCCCCGGGGACCCAGTACTTC.

By share of the sample, this clonotype is medium-sized. This may be a read error: a much more frequent sequence differs by one nucleotide. The rearrangement joins TRBV6-1 to TRBJ2-5; D is unclear. The CDR3 runs 12 residues. Between the trimmed V and J ends, which lost 5 bases and 0 bases, there was a span of 4 bases. The V gene's germline CDR1 is MNHNS and CDR2 SASEGT. This chain's CDR3 is CASSYNQETQYF. CDR3 sequence (DNA): TGTGCCAGCAGTTATAACCAAGAGACCCAGTACTTC.

The V call is TRBV7-2, the J call TRBJ1-5, with 8 bases fitting TRBD1. V was clipped by 5 bases and J by 7 bases; unmatched bases: 7. The CDR3 spans 14 residues. CDR1 is SGHTA, CDR2 FQGNSA, per germline. CDR3 DNA sequence: TGTGCCAGCAGCCTCAGACAGGGGACACAGCCCCAGCATTTT. It yields the protein CASSLRQGTQPQHF.

The chain joins TRBV12-3 or TRBV12-4 to TRBJ2-6, with D maybe TRBD1 (5 bases). The V and J ends lost 5 bases and 3 bases respectively, with 14 bases between them. The CDR3 loop spans 16 amino acids. CDR3 DNA sequence: TGTGCCAGCAGTATTAGGGGAAGTCTTGGGGCCAACGTCCTGACTTTC. It is translated as CASSIRGSLGANVLTF.

V gene TRBV7-2 combines with J gene TRBJ2-5; TRBD1 is a possible D gene (5 bases). The J call is uncertain, as TRBJ2-1 better fits the DNA end. Looked up from germline, CDR1 is SGHTA and CDR2 is FQGNSA. The CDR3 length is 16 residues. The CDR3 nucleotides are TGTGCCAGCAGCTCCCTCACCTCGGACAAACTAAATGAGCAGTTCTTC. Its translation: CASSSLTSDKLNEQFF.

J is TRBJ2-1 and V is TRBV7-3; the D gene is possibly TRBD1 (5 bases). CDR3 length: 13 amino acids. The V and J ends lost 2 bases and 10 bases respectively, with 12 bases between them. CDR1 is SGHTA and CDR2 is FQGTGA in the germline V gene. The CDR3 loop reads CASSLGAAREQFF. The CDR3 DNA sequence: TGTGCCAGCAGCTTAGGGGCAGCGAGGGAGCAGTTCTTC. Full variable domain (outside the CDR3, taken from reference TRBV7-3 and TRBJ2-1): GAGVSQTPSNKVTEKGKYVELRCDPISGHTALYWYRQSLGQGPEFLIYFQGTGAADDSGLPNDRFFAVRPEGSVSTLKIQRTERGDSAVYLCASSLGAAREQFFGPGTRLTVL.

A word on this clonotype: The junction does not match germline at one end; this may be a read error. The gene calls are TRBV5-3 and TRBJ2-1, with 10 bases that match TRBD1. TRBV5-3 is noted as an ORF with a role that remains uncertain. The CDR3 loop spans 15 amino acids. DNA for the CDR3: TGTGCCAGCAGCTTGGACAGGGGGGCCAAAAATGAGCAGTTCTTC. This gives the protein CASSLDRGAKNEQFF.

This clonotype occurred a few times. Since a much larger clone is just one base distant, this may be a read error. This chain connects TRBV7-2 to TRBJ2-1; D is possibly TRBD1 (6 bases). The CDR3 extends over 17 amino acids. The V end was cut by 2 bases, the J end by 10 bases, with 24 bases between. The V gene's germline CDR1 is SGHTA and CDR2 FQGNSA. CDR3 loop: CASSLFVSTGYSYEQFF. The CDR3 DNA is TGTGCCAGCAGCTTATTCGTGTCGACAGGCTACTCCTACGAGCAGTTCTTC.

Only a few counts were recorded for this clonotype. The chain employs TRBV6-1 and TRBJ2-1; 7 bases line up with TRBD1. The ends lost 8 bases at V and 13 bases at J; junction bases unmatched: 14. The germline V gene encodes CDR1 MNHNS and CDR2 SASEGT. The CDR3 sequence is 13 residues long. This CDR3 reads CASVWTGRETQFF. CDR3 nucleotide sequence: TGTGCCAGCGTCTGGACAGGACGAGAGACCCAGTTCTTC.

The CDR3 nucleotides read TGTGCCAGCAGTCAGATAGCGGGAGCAAACAATGAGCAGTTCTTC. Protein product: CASSQIAGANNEQFF. This chain connects TRBV6-1 to TRBJ2-1; TRBD2 aligns across 9 bases. After removal of 5 bases from V and 5 bases from J, the junction contained 7 bases not matched to a gene. From germline, CDR1 is MNHNS and CDR2 SASEGT. The CDR3 extends over 15 amino acids.

V is TRBV6-1 and J is TRBJ2-7, with 9 nucleotides matching TRBD1. V shed 1 base, J shed 1 base, and the junction held 5 bases outside the gene matches. Germline CDR1 MNHNS, CDR2 SASEGT. This CDR3 comprises 16 residues. The CDR3 DNA reads TGTGCCAGCAGTGAAGATGAAGGACAGGGGTCCTACGAGCAGTACTTC. This translates into CASSEDEGQGSYEQYF.

The CDR3 DNA reads TGTGCCAGCAGTTCGACAGGGGTGACCGGGGAGCTGTTTTTT. This gives the protein CASSSTGVTGELFF. The J gene is TRBJ2-2, the V gene TRBV6-1; 8 nucleotides line up with TRBD1. CDR1 is MNHNS and CDR2 is SASEGT in the germline V gene. Trimming took 5 bases from V and 5 from J; bases not matched to a gene: 4. The CDR3 spans 14 residues.

The J gene is TRBJ1-4, the V gene TRBV12-3 or TRBV12-4; 10 bases line up with TRBD1. The V and J ends lost 0 bases and 4 bases, in that order; junction bases with no gene match: 2. This CDR3 is built from 16 residues. DNA of the CDR3: TGTGCCAGCAGTTTAGCCGGGGACAGGGGTAATGAAAAACTGTTTTTT. Residues: CASSLAGDRGNEKLFF.

In its sample, this clonotype ranks as medium-sized. The gene calls are TRBV6-1 and TRBJ2-5; maybe TRBD1 (6 bases). This CDR3 spans 13 amino acids. The germline V gene encodes CDR1 MNHNS and CDR2 SASEGT. Trimming removed 6 bases from V and 4 bases from J, with 12 bases in between. CDR3 bases: TGTGCCAGCAGCCCCCAGGGGCGAGAGACCCAGTACTTC. Translated: CASSPQGRETQYF.

This clonotype counts as medium-sized. The V and J genes are TRBV6-1 and TRBJ1-6; D might be TRBD1 (5 bases). V was cut by 6 bases and J by 10 bases, with 10 bases left in between. This CDR3 is built from 12 residues. The V gene's germline CDR1 is MNHNS and CDR2 SASEGT. The CDR3 loop reads CASSKTGSPLHF. In nucleotides, the CDR3 is TGTGCCAGCAGCAAAACAGGATCACCCCTCCACTTT.

This clonotype turned up a few times. The chain uses TRBV6-1 and TRBJ1-3; TRBD1 matches at 9 bases. Germline CDR1 MNHNS, CDR2 SASEGT. J gave up 4 bases and V 4 bases, and 11 bases lay outside the gene matches. CDR3 size: 17 residues. CDR3 DNA sequence: TGTGCCAGCAGTGGGGGTTTGACAGGGGGAACGGGAAACACCATATATTTT. This codes for CASSGGLTGGTGNTIYF.

By share, this clonotype ranks as medium-sized. CDR3 sequence reads: CASSFRSGSSDTQYF. The CDR3 DNA reads TGTGCCAGCAGCTTCCGGAGCGGGAGTTCAGATACGCAGTATTTT. This chain uses TRBV7-2 with TRBJ2-3, with 8 bases aligning to TRBD2. CDR1 and CDR2 (germline): SGHTA, FQGNSA. This CDR3 region has 15 residues. V dropped 3 bases and J dropped 4; count of bases not matched to a gene: 6.

DNA for the CDR3: TGTGCCAGCAGCGCCAGGGACTCCCGGGGGGGGGAGACCCAGTACTTC. Residues: CASSARDSRGGETQYF. This chain joins TRBV9 and TRBJ2-5, with 8 bases that match TRBD2. The trim removed 3 bases at V and 5 bases at J, leaving 12 bases unmatched. The CDR3 spans 16 residues. The V gene's germline CDR1 is SGDLS and CDR2 YYNGEE.